This T cell receptor beta chain was profiled in a study of shared clonotypes between healthy human individuals. Sequencing was performed with immunoSEQ multiplex PCR; in TCRdb, only in-frame clones are kept and a portion is missing. The sample yields 2 million or so clones, just under 95% seen once. The CDR3 loop spans 15 amino acids. Germline V gives CDR1 MNHNY, CDR2 SVGAGI (reference sequence). Trimming stripped 6 bases from V and 0 bases from J, with 12 bases between. Naive CD8 cells lacked CD45RO and underwent positive selection for CCR7, leaving out terminally differentiated effector memory CD45RA+ cells.

This chain connects TRBV6-6 to TRBJ2-1, with unresolved D. This clonotype originated in a man aged 18 to 29 in good health. The specimen sequenced was naive CD8+ T cells sorted from blood. DNA of the CDR3: TGTGCCAGCAGGACGGACGGAGCCTCCTACAATGAGCAGTTCTTC. Translating it yields CASRTDGASYNEQFF.